This T cell receptor beta chain was sequenced for a study of shared clonotypes between healthy human individuals. The naive CD8 fraction comprised CD45RO-negative cells positively selected for CCR7 and excluded terminally differentiated effector memory CD45RA+ cells. Clones were read by immunoSEQ multiplex PCR, and TCRdb kept only the in-frame ones, dropping some. This table holds about 1,800,000 clones, approximately 95% found once. Study conclusions and caveats: Enrolling few donors narrowed the genetic and exposure-history diversity that was represented.

As to this clone: Its antigen is undetermined. This sample also contains other DNA sequences that code for the same CDR3.

The V end lost 5 bases, the J end lost 2 bases, and 8 bases lay between the germline ends. CDR1 and CDR2 from the germline V gene are MNHEY and SMNVEV (reference sequence). This CDR3 comprises 13 residues. The specimen sequenced was naive CD8+ T cells sorted from blood. The chain joins TRBV27 to TRBJ2-3; TRBD2 is a possible D gene (6 bases). The receptor comes from a man between 18 and 35 years old in good health. The CDR3 bases are TGTGCCAGCAGTCTACTAGCCACAGATACGCAGTATTTT. Protein: CASSLLATDTQYF.